This T cell receptor beta chain was sequenced in a study of T cells in Graves' hyperthyroidism and ophthalmopathy. Researchers amplified the TCR beta CDR3 regions from RNA transcripts. The study used the HTBI primer set for a first-round RT-PCR of the TCR CDR3. MiXCR, applied by TCRdb to the multiplex PCR reads, yields one record per CDR3 protein. The sample has fewer than 900,000 distinct CDR3 sequences; around 19% are singletons. The sequenced sample was blood. This sequence originates from a woman between 50 and 59 years old with Graves' hyperthyroidism that later progressed to Graves' ophthalmopathy.

This CDR3 reads CASRLQGATEAFF. DNA for the CDR3: TGTGCCAGCAGATTACAGGGGGCCACTGAAGCTTTCTTT. V is TRBV5-4 and J is TRBJ1-1; 9 bases agree with TRBD1. Germline V gene lookup returns CDR1 SGHNT and CDR2 YYREEE (reference sequence). V shed 5 bases, J shed 4 bases, and the junction held 3 bases outside the gene matches. CDR3 length equals 13 residues.